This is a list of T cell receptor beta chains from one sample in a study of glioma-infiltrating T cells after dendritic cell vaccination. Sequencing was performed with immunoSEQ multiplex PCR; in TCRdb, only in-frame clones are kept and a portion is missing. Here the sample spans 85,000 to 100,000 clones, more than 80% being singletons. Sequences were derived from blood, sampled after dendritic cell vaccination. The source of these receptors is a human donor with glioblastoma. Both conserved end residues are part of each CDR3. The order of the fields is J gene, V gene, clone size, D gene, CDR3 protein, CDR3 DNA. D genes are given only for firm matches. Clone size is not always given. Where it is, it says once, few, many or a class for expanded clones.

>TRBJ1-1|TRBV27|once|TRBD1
CASSLFTGGFLGTEAFF
TGTGCCAGCAGTTTATTCACAGGGGGTTTTTTGGGGACTGAAGCTTTCTTT
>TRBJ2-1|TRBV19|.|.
CASSMRLGSNEQFF
TGTGCCAGTAGTATGAGACTAGGTAGCAATGAGCAGTTCTTC
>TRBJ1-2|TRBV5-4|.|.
CASSLEPGHTYGYTF
TGTGCCAGCAGCTTGGAGCCAGGTCATACCTATGGCTACACCTTC
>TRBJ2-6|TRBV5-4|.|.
CASSSTGFGANVLTF
TGTGCCAGCAGCTCCACAGGGTTCGGGGCCAACGTCCTGACTTTC
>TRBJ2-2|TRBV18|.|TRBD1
CASTGRTGGNTGELFF
TGTGCCAGCACCGGGAGGACAGGGGGCAACACCGGGGAGCTGTTTTTT
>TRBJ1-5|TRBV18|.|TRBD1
CASSPRGQKNIQPQHF
TGTGCCAGCTCACCACGGGGACAGAAAAACATTCAGCCCCAGCATTTT
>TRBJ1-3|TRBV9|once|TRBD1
CASSVGQGGSGNTIYF
TGTGCCAGCAGCGTGGGACAGGGGGGTTCTGGAAACACCATATATTTT
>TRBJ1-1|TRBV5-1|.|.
CASSLGSGYTEAFF
TGCGCCAGCAGCTTGGGATCAGGGTACACTGAAGCTTTCTTT
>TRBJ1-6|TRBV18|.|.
CASSPFNQADNSPLHF
TGTGCCAGCTCACCGTTTAATCAGGCCGATAATTCACCCCTCCACTTT
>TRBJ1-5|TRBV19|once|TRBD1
CASSIEYRGLTYNGNQPQHF
TGTGCCAGTAGTATAGAATACAGGGGGCTCACGTATAATGGCAATCAGCCCCAGCATTTT
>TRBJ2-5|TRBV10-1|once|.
CASSQGRSETQYF
TGCGCCAGCAGCCAGGGGCGATCGGAGACCCAGTACTTC
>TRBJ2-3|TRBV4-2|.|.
CASSQEHRGWGAGTDTQYF
TGTGCCAGCAGCCAAGAACACAGGGGTTGGGGGGCCGGCACAGATACGCAGTATTTT
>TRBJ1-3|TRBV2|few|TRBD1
CASTSIQGSMDTIYF
TGTGCCAGCACTTCGATACAGGGGAGCATGGACACCATATATTTT
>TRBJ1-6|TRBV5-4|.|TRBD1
CASSSTRGQASRALHF
TGTGCCAGCAGCTCAACACGGGGACAGGCAAGTCGGGCCCTCCACTTT
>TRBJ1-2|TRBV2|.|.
CANLQPDLNYGYTF
TGTGCCAACCTACAGCCAGATCTTAACTATGGCTACACCTTC
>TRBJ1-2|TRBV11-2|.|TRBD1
CASSAGDRGVYGYTF
TGTGCCAGCAGCGCAGGGGACAGGGGAGTGTATGGCTACACCTTC
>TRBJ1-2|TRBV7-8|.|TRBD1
CASSPIGQGYGYTF
TGTGCCAGCAGCCCGATAGGACAGGGGTATGGCTACACCTTC
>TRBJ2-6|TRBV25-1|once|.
CARRWQFSGANVLTF
TGTGCCAGACGTTGGCAGTTCTCTGGGGCCAACGTCCTGACTTTC
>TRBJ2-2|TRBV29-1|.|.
CSVPRVGGNTGELFF
TGCAGCGTTCCCAGAGTAGGGGGAAACACCGGGGAGCTGTTTTTT
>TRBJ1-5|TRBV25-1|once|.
CASSGGGAGNQPQHF
TGTGCCAGCAGTGGAGGGGGGGCAGGCAATCAGCCCCAGCATTTT
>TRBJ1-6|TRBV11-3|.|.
CASSLESARPLHF
TGTGCCAGCAGCTTAGAGTCCGCTCGGCCCCTCCACTTT
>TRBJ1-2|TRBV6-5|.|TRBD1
CASTNPRGQNYGYTF
TGTGCCAGCACCAACCCCCGGGGACAGAACTATGGCTACACCTTC
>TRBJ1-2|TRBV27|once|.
CASTNRTPNYGYTF
TGTGCCAGCACCAACAGAACGCCTAACTATGGCTACACCTTC
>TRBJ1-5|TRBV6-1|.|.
CASSEGGTSYSNQPQHF
TGTGCCAGCAGTGAAGGGGGGACATCTTATAGCAATCAGCCCCAGCATTTT
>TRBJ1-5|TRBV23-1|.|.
CASSRHSNQPQHF
TGCGCCAGCAGTCGGCATAGCAATCAGCCCCAGCATTTT
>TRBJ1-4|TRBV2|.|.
CASMRQTNEKLFF
TGTGCCAGCATGAGGCAGACTAATGAAAAACTGTTTTTT
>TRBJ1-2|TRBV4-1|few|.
CASSQDRGYGYTF
TGCGCCAGCAGCCAAGACAGGGGCTATGGCTACACCTTC
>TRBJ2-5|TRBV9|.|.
CASSVAGKLQETQYF
TGTGCCAGCAGCGTAGCTGGTAAACTCCAAGAGACCCAGTACTTC
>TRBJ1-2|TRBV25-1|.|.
CASPPGAPGGYTF
TGTGCCAGCCCCCCAGGGGCACCGGGGGGCTACACCTTC
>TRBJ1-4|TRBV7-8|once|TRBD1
CASSLPQGAGEKLFF
TGTGCCAGCAGCCTCCCACAGGGGGCTGGTGAAAAACTGTTTTTT
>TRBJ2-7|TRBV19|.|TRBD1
CASSMASRTGVYEQYF
TGTGCCAGTAGTATGGCCTCTCGGACAGGGGTCTACGAGCAGTACTTC
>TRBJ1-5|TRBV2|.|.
CASSDKTARPQHF
TGTGCCAGCAGTGATAAGACAGCCCGGCCCCAGCATTTT
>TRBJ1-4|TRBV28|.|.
CATEEEQVGKLFF
TGTGCCACCGAAGAAGAACAGGTGGGAAAACTGTTTTTT
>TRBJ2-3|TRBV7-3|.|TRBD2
CASSLTSGGGTDTQYF
TGTGCCAGCAGCTTGACATCGGGAGGGGGCACAGATACGCAGTATTTT
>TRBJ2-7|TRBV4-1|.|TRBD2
CASSQGVRGGWYEQYF
TGCGCCAGCAGCCAAGGGGTCCGGGGGGGCTGGTACGAGCAGTACTTC
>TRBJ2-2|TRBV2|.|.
CASRGLGADANTGELFF
TGTGCCAGCAGAGGTCTAGGGGCAGACGCGAACACCGGGGAGCTGTTTTTT
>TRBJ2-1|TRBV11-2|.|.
CASSFGLKNEQFF
TGTGCCAGCAGCTTCGGGTTGAAGAATGAGCAGTTCTTC
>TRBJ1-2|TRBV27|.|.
CASRTSLNYGYTF
TGTGCCAGCAGGACAAGCCTTAACTATGGCTACACCTTC
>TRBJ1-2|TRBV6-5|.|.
CASSYEETGNYGYTF
TGTGCCAGCAGTTACGAGGAGACAGGCAACTATGGCTACACCTTC
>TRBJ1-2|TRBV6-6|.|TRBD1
CASSYSTDRGSYTF
TGTGCCAGCAGTTACTCGACCGACAGGGGTAGCTACACCTTC
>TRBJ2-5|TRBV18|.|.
CASSRGQKQETQYF
TGTGCCAGCTCGCGGGGACAGAAACAAGAGACCCAGTACTTC
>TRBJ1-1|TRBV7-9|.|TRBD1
CASSLALWDGEKGATEAFF
TGTGCCAGCAGCTTAGCCCTATGGGACGGTGAGAAGGGGGCCACTGAAGCTTTCTTT
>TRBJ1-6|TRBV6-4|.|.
CASSDSSVRGNSPLHF
TGTGCCAGCAGTGACTCGAGTGTCAGGGGAAATTCACCCCTCCACTTT